This section outlines one T cell receptor (beta chain) sequence together with its context. This sample was taken from a study of T cell repertoires in ileal Crohn's disease. TCRB immunosequencing input was roughly 500 nanograms of biopsy DNA per sample. The repertoire was sequenced with immunoSEQ multiplex PCR; TCRdb's copy has only in-frame clones and lacks some. The table shows a few thousand clones, with 76% occurring only once. The CDR3 extends over 13 amino acids. Germline V gives CDR1 SGHRS, CDR2 YFSETQ. The germline V and J ends were trimmed by 1 base and 14 bases, with 16 bases remaining between them. Patients were adults with ileal or ileocolonic Crohn's disease needing resection.

The V gene is TRBV5-1, the J gene TRBJ2-1; D is ambiguous. The sequencing input was ileal tissue. This receptor was identified in an adult with Crohn's disease. In nucleotides, the CDR3 is TGCGCCAGCAGCTTGATGGCGGCTCCTGCCGAGTTCTTC. It translates to CASSLMAAPAEFF.